This record covers a single TCR beta chain. Blood got drawn at baseline, again on cycle 4 day 1, and then on cycle 7 day 1. Measured with immunoSEQ multiplex PCR; TCRdb has only the in-frame clones, and not every one. The sample carries under 100,000 clones, 80% to 90% recorded once. The data stem from a study of OX40 agonist ivuxolimab in advanced cancers. Study-wide context: 30% to 40% of patients had received prior checkpoint inhibitor therapy. Partial responses were seen in three patients, one with hepatocellular carcinoma and two with cutaneous melanoma.

Germline lookup yields CDR1 MNHNS and CDR2 SASEGT. Between the trimmed V and J ends, which lost 5 bases and 2 bases, there was a span of 10 bases. The CDR3 sequence is 13 residues long. The chain recombines TRBV6-1 with TRBJ2-7, with D tentatively TRBD1 (6 bases). Sequencing was performed on CD4+ or CD8+ T cells sorted from blood, taken in a trial of the OX40 agonist ivuxolimab. The source of this sequence is an adult with an advanced solid tumor such as melanoma, head and neck, liver or kidney cancer. CDR3 nucleotide sequence: TGTGCCAGCAGTCGGGACATACCCTACGAGCAGTACTTC. It encodes CASSRDIPYEQYF.